These 30 T cell receptor beta chains were all obtained from the same sample, sequenced in a study of cytomegalovirus exposure and HLA in healthy donors. The PCR made use of 60 Vbeta and 13 Jbeta primers. Profiled with immunoSEQ multiplex PCR; TCRdb holds only in-frame clones, not every one. Of over 150,000 clones listed, roughly 80% are singletons. The sequenced sample consisted of PBMCs. The source is a woman in her 30s in good health and CMV-seropositive.

This rearrangement joins TRBV6-5 to TRBJ2-7; TRBD1 matches 7 bases. Trimming cost V 7 bases and J 4 bases; bases outside gene matches: 10. The germline V gene has CDR1 MNHEY and CDR2 SVGAGI. The CDR3 consists of 14 residues. In DNA form, the CDR3 reads TGTGCCAGCAACGCCCGACAGGGTAGATACGAGCAGTACTTC. This gives the protein CASNARQGRYEQYF.

The chain links TRBV7-9 to TRBJ2-1; 9 bases map to TRBD2. This CDR3 contains 18 residues. J was trimmed by 0 bases and V by 5 bases; bases with no gene match: 11. Germline lookup yields CDR1 SEHNR and CDR2 FQNEAQ (reference sequence). CDR3 in DNA: TGTGCCAGCAGCCCAGCCCCGTGGCGGGGGGGCTCCTACAATGAGCAGTTCTTC. Translation gives CASSPAPWRGGSYNEQFF.

This clone occurred once. The chain uses TRBV10-3 and TRBJ1-3; D is uncertain. Germline values: CDR1 ENHRY, CDR2 SYGVKD. The CDR3 spans 15 residues. V lost 2 bases, J lost 0 bases, and 8 bases lay in between. In DNA, the CDR3 is TGTGCCATCAGTGAGGACACCAGCTCTGGAAACACCATATATTTT. This gives the protein CAISEDTSSGNTIYF.

This chain joins TRBV5-6 and TRBJ2-7; TRBD1 matches at 10 bases. V was pared by 6 bases and J by 3 bases, with 6 bases of the junction left unmatched. CDR1 SGHDT and CDR2 YYEEEE come from the germline V gene. The length of the CDR3 is 14 residues. The CDR3 DNA follows: TGTGCCAGCACCTCCGGGACAGGGGTCTACGAGCAGTACTTC. As protein: CASTSGTGVYEQYF.

This chain joins TRBV10-3 and TRBJ1-2; TRBD1 matches at 8 bases. In germline, CDR1 is ENHRY, CDR2 SYGVKD. The CDR3 totals 15 residues. Trimming cost V 6 bases and J 9 bases; bases outside gene matches: 15. CDR3 residues: CAIRDPGGALLRYTF. The CDR3 DNA is TGTGCCATCAGGGACCCAGGGGGCGCCCTTTTGCGCTACACCTTC.

J is TRBJ1-5 and V is TRBV15; 8 bases are a match to TRBD1. CDR3 size: 15 residues. V trimming: 2 bases; J trimming: 7 bases; junction bases outside the gene matches: 7. Germline V gene sequence: CDR1 LNHNV, CDR2 YYDKDF (reference sequence). This chain's CDR3 is CATSRSLGQGQPQHF. The CDR3 coding sequence is TGTGCCACCAGCAGATCCCTCGGACAGGGCCAGCCCCAGCATTTT.

This rearrangement joins TRBV11-2 to TRBJ2-7; possible D gene TRBD2, 5 bases. In germline, CDR1 is SGHAT, CDR2 FQNNGV. Trimming took 1 base from V and 11 from J, leaving 9 bases between them. The CDR3 has 11 residues. The DNA for the CDR3 is TGTGCCAGCAGCTTAGCGGAGGTCGAGTACTTC. Amino acid sequence: CASSLAEVEYF.

The chain couples TRBV29-1 to TRBJ1-2; D remains unclear. Deletions cut 4 bases from V and 2 bases from J, with 14 bases between. The germline V gene has CDR1 SQVTM and CDR2 ANQGSEA. This CDR3 has 14 amino acids. CDR3 protein: CSVGEDPRNYGYTF. For the CDR3, the DNA is TGCAGCGTTGGGGAGGACCCAAGGAACTATGGCTACACCTTC.

This chain links TRBV9 with TRBJ2-3; possible D gene TRBD1, 6 bases. Germline CDR1 is SGDLS and CDR2 is YYNGEE. This CDR3 has 15 residues. V was trimmed by 3 bases and J by 2 bases, leaving 13 bases between them. DNA of the CDR3: TGTGCCAGCAGCGCCGGACAGATTCACACAGATACGCAGTATTTT. Amino acid sequence: CASSAGQIHTDTQYF.

The CDR3 loop reads CASSQGRGGFKTEAFF. CDR3 nucleotide sequence: TGCGCCAGCAGCCAAGGGAGGGGGGGTTTTAAGACTGAAGCTTTCTTT. This chain connects TRBV4-1 to TRBJ1-1, with D possibly being TRBD1 (6 bases). CDR3 length: 16 residues. From germline, CDR1 is MGHRA and CDR2 YSYEKL. V was cut by 1 base and J by 5 bases, with 17 bases left in between.

V is TRBV7-6 and J is TRBJ2-2, with 7 bases that match TRBD1. Germline CDR1 and CDR2: SGHVS and FNYEAQ. The V segment lost 5 bases and the J segment 4 bases; nucleotides outside the gene matches: 4. This CDR3 has 14 residues. The CDR3 DNA reads TGTGCCAGCAGCCCAGACAGGGTCACCGGGGAGCTGTTTTTT. It yields the protein CASSPDRVTGELFF.

The V and J genes are TRBV19 and TRBJ1-5; maybe TRBD1 (5 bases). The CDR3 has 13 amino acids. Germline values: CDR1 LNHDA, CDR2 SQIVND (reference sequence). The ends were cut back, 5 bases at V and 9 bases at J, with 14 bases in the middle. The CDR3 bases are TGTGCCAGTAGTCCCGAGGCGGGACGGCCCCAGCATTTT. Translating it yields CASSPEAGRPQHF.

The chain joins TRBV5-1 to TRBJ2-2; 12 nucleotides match TRBD2. Looked up from germline, CDR1 is SGHRS and CDR2 is YFSETQ. The junction had 1 base not matched to a gene; V was cut back by 2 bases and J by 2 bases. This CDR3 contains 16 residues. CDR3 coding DNA: TGCGCCAGCAGCTTAGGACTAGCGGGAAACACCGGGGAGCTGTTTTTT. Its translation is CASSLGLAGNTGELFF. The full variable domain, its missing parts supplied by reference TRBV5-1 and TRBJ2-2, is KAGVTQTPRYLIKTRGQQVTLSCSPISGHRSVSWYQQTPGQGLQFLFEYFSETQRNKGNFPGRFSGRQFSNSRSEMNVSTLELGDSALYLCASSLGLAGNTGELFFGEGSRLTVL.

This chain connects TRBV4-3 to TRBJ1-1; D unclear. Trimming cost V 1 base and J 4 bases, with 7 bases left between them. Germline V gene sequence: CDR1 LGHNA, CDR2 YSLEER. The CDR3 has 13 residues. CDR3 amino acids: CASSQAAGTEAFF. Here the CDR3 DNA reads TGCGCCAGCAGCCAAGCAGCAGGCACTGAAGCTTTCTTT.

The chain combines TRBV6-5 with TRBJ1-5, with 8 bases aligning to TRBD1. The germline V gene encodes CDR1 MNHEY and CDR2 SVGAGI. The length of the CDR3 is 15 residues. Losses at the gene ends were 2 bases for V and 3 bases for J; bases not matched to a gene: 3. CDR3 nucleotides: TGTGCCAGCAGTTACCGCAGGGGGCCCAATCAGCCCCAGCATTTT. Its protein is CASSYRRGPNQPQHF.

The chain combines TRBV5-1 with TRBJ2-7; 9 nucleotides line up with TRBD1. Trimming removed 4 bases from V and 4 bases from J; junction bases left unmatched: 9. The CDR3 covers 15 residues. Germline values: CDR1 SGHRS, CDR2 YFSETQ. The CDR3 region has the DNA TGCGCCAGCAGCCTCGGGACAGGGACTGAATACGAGCAGTACTTC. Protein: CASSLGTGTEYEQYF.

The chain links TRBV7-6 to TRBJ1-6; 12 bases align to TRBD1. This CDR3 has 16 amino acids. J was trimmed by 10 bases and V by 5 bases; bases with no gene match: 9. Germline loops: CDR1 SGHVS, CDR2 FNYEAQ. The CDR3 here is CASSISPGTGGSPLHF. In nucleotides, the CDR3 is TGTGCCAGCAGCATTAGCCCCGGGACAGGGGGCTCACCCCTCCACTTT.

The V gene is TRBV4-3, the J gene TRBJ1-4; 8 bases line up with TRBD1. The germline V gene encodes CDR1 LGHNA and CDR2 YSLEER. The CDR3 has 19 amino acids. Trimming at V came to 1 base and at J to 2 bases, leaving 12 bases not matched to a gene. CDR3 in amino acids: CASSQVLVRQGATNEKLFF. CDR3 in DNA: TGCGCCAGCAGCCAAGTTTTAGTAAGGCAGGGGGCGACTAATGAAAAACTGTTTTTT.

This chain links TRBV7-9 with TRBJ2-1; D is unresolved. The V end lost 1 base, the J end lost 14 bases, and 9 bases lay between the germline ends. CDR3 length: 11 residues. Germline assignment: CDR1 SEHNR and CDR2 FQNEAQ (reference sequence). The CDR3: CASSLDLIEFF. DNA of the CDR3: TGTGCCAGCAGCTTAGACCTTATAGAGTTCTTC.

V usage is TRBV7-8 and J usage is TRBJ1-5, with 7 bases fitting TRBD1. The CDR3 consists of 12 residues. V lost 8 bases, J lost 6 bases, and 4 bases stayed unmatched. CDR1 is SGHVS and CDR2 is FQNEAQ in the germline V gene. The CDR3 loop reads CASGPGGQPQHF. In DNA, the CDR3 is TGTGCCAGCGGGCCAGGGGGTCAGCCCCAGCATTTT.

The V and J genes are TRBV4-1 and TRBJ1-5; D uncertain. The germline gives CDR1 MGHRA, CDR2 YSYEKL. The CDR3 consists of 13 residues. V was clipped by 5 bases and J by 5 bases, with 10 bases between them. CDR3 residues: CASSFFGDQPQHF. The CDR3 nucleotides are TGCGCCAGCAGCTTCTTCGGGGATCAGCCCCAGCATTTT.

This clone occurred once. This sequence joins TRBV7-8 and TRBJ2-3; 9 bases agree with TRBD2. CDR1 SGHVS and CDR2 FQNEAQ come from the germline V gene. The CDR3 covers 17 residues. With V trimmed by 5 bases and J by 6 bases, 15 bases remained unmatched. The CDR3 is CASSRTRQRGAGDTQYF. As DNA, the CDR3 is TGTGCCAGCAGCCGTACCCGCCAGCGGGGGGCTGGGGATACGCAGTATTTT.

The V call is TRBV6-5, the J call TRBJ2-3; weak D call: TRBD2 (6 bases). Germline V gene data show CDR1 as MNHEY and CDR2 as SVGAGI. Trimming took 6 bases from V and 4 from J, leaving 11 bases between them. The CDR3 loop spans 13 amino acids. The CDR3 region has the DNA TGTGCCAGCAGCCGCGGGACTCCAGATACGCAGTATTTT. Translating it yields CASSRGTPDTQYF.

The chain's CDR3 is CASSGGEVGKLFF. The CDR3, as DNA: TGTGCCAGCAGTGGGGGGGAGGTCGGAAAACTGTTTTTT. This chain connects TRBV25-1 to TRBJ1-4; possibly TRBD1 for D (5 bases). This CDR3 contains 13 residues. The V end was cut by 4 bases, the J end by 10 bases, with 13 bases between. The germline V gene has CDR1 MGHDK and CDR2 SYGVNS.

The chain carries TRBV4-3 and TRBJ2-5, with 8 bases identical to TRBD1. This CDR3 region has 15 residues. The germline gives CDR1 LGHNA, CDR2 YSLEER. Trimming at V came to 0 bases and at J to 2 bases, leaving 2 bases not matched to a gene. The CDR3: CASSQDYRGQETQYF. The DNA of the CDR3 is TGCGCCAGCAGCCAAGATTACAGGGGGCAAGAGACCCAGTACTTC.

This chain uses TRBV11-2 with TRBJ2-3; 8 bases fit TRBD2. The CDR3 runs 16 residues. Losses at the gene ends were 6 bases for V and 1 base for J; bases not matched to a gene: 9. CDR1 and CDR2 from the germline V gene are SGHAT and FQNNGV. CDR3 sequence: CASSRLRAGGTDTQYF. In DNA, the CDR3 is TGTGCCAGCAGTCGATTAAGAGCGGGGGGCACAGATACGCAGTATTTT.

V is TRBV18 and J is TRBJ2-7; 7 bases align to TRBD1. The V gene end was trimmed by 0 bases and the J gene end by 3 bases; junction bases not matched to a gene: 8. This CDR3 has 16 residues. The V gene's germline CDR1 is KGHSH and CDR2 LQKENI. The CDR3 region has the DNA TGTGCCAGCTCACCACCTGGGGACAGAGGATACTACGAGCAGTACTTC. Amino acids: CASSPPGDRGYYEQYF.

The J gene is TRBJ2-3, the V gene TRBV6-5, with a possible D match to TRBD1 (5 bases). CDR1 is MNHEY and CDR2 is SVGAGI in the germline V gene. The CDR3 consists of 14 residues. V was pared by 2 bases and J by 5 bases, with 11 bases between. CDR3 sequence reads: CASSYLARGDTQYF. The CDR3 region has the DNA TGTGCCAGCAGTTACCTGGCAAGGGGAGATACGCAGTATTTT.

Remarks on this clone: The DNA is omitted, as the CDR3 cannot be located on it reliably, and the CDR3 follows TCRdb's listing. The chain recombines TRBV19 with TRBJ1-1; the table's D call, TRBD1, has no DNA check behind it. The CDR3 length is 14 residues, termini included. The germline CDR1 and CDR2 sequences are LNHDA and SQIVND (reference sequence). The CDR3 region is CASTSDRMNTEAFF.

The J gene is TRBJ2-7, the V gene TRBV20-1, with D uncertain. Germline V gives CDR1 DFQATT, CDR2 SNEGSKA (reference sequence). The CDR3 runs to 11 residues. The V end lost 7 bases, the J end lost 6 bases, and 13 bases lay between the germline ends. The CDR3 nucleotides read TGCAGTGTTGGTAGAGAGGCCGAGCAGTACTTC. Translated, it gives CSVGREAEQYF.